This T cell receptor (beta chain) was obtained from a study of neurological immune-mediated disorders. Study-level findings and limits: HTLV-1-associated myelopathy ranked highest for TCR clonal expansion and multiple sclerosis lowest, beneath healthy controls.

There are a few counts of this clonotype. What it recognizes is unknown. The CDR3 totals 12 residues. The germline gives CDR1 MNHEY, CDR2 SMNVEV (reference sequence). V lost 8 bases and J lost 10, with 17 bases in between. TCRdb independently ran MiXCR on the 5' RACE reads; one entry per CDR3 protein. The data hold some 38,000 distinct CDR3 sequences, with 3.5% to 4% observed a single time. The specimen sequenced was PBMCs. The genes are TRBV27 and TRBJ1-1; no definite D call. The clonotype comes from a man aged 25-40 years with multiple sclerosis. The CDR3 DNA is TGTGCCAGCTCCGAAAGGAGCTCCGGAGCTTTCTTT. Translated, it gives CASSERSSGAFF.